A selection of T cell receptor beta chains follows, all from one sample in a study of memory CD4+ T cells and cytomegalovirus serostatus. Clones were sequenced by immunoSEQ multiplex PCR, and TCRdb holds only the in-frame ones, with some missing. The sample yields 55,000 to 75,000 clones, 82% seen once. Sequenced input: memory CD4+ T cells from blood. The source of these receptors is an adult in good health and CMV-seronegative. CDR3s include the opening cysteine and the closing phenylalanine or tryptophan. The order of the fields is CDR3 protein, J gene, V gene.

CASHLDREQETQYF TRBJ2-5 TRBV2
CATSRERPHRARATEAFF TRBJ1-1 TRBV15
CASTKAAEAFF TRBJ1-1 TRBV7-9
CASSFVGRADTQYF TRBJ2-3 TRBV5-8
CASSVWGSETQYF TRBJ2-5 TRBV6-1
CASSADRGRGDTQYF TRBJ2-3 TRBV25-1
CACSDGGNTIYF TRBJ1-3 TRBV30
CASRRTESSYNEQFF TRBJ2-1 TRBV7-2
CASSRQGAGEQYF TRBJ2-7 TRBV6-5
CASSDDRVGYGYTF TRBJ1-2 TRBV6-1
CASSLGTSGRGGVRNEQFF TRBJ2-1 TRBV27
CASSIGTVNQPQHF TRBJ1-5 TRBV19
CASSLATLLGIAKNIQYF TRBJ2-4 TRBV7-9
CASSIGGTSLYNEQFF TRBJ2-1 TRBV19
CASRLHGAPTYGYTF TRBJ1-2 TRBV5-1
CASSESRSGELFF TRBJ2-2 TRBV10-1
CASSPLAGPYNEQFF TRBJ2-1 TRBV7-3
CASTGQGRGPQHF TRBJ1-5 TRBV2
CSASPYNEQFF TRBJ2-1 TRBV20-1
CASSQVRGQGVGGAKNIQYF TRBJ2-4 TRBV4-1
CATSSQSGLPFYEQYF TRBJ2-7 TRBV15
CASSDRTSGRSYEQFF TRBJ2-1 TRBV7-8
CAISGGTDTQYF TRBJ2-3 TRBV10-3
CASSLASGNEKLFF TRBJ1-4 TRBV7-9
CASSPGRGEEAFF TRBJ1-1 TRBV18
CASSQLGLPSYEQYF TRBJ2-7 TRBV4-1
CASSYSSGMRGYTF TRBJ1-2 TRBV6-5
CASSPGAAYGYTF TRBJ1-2 TRBV18
CASSERGRAYEQYF TRBJ2-7 TRBV2
CASRGARVNNQPQHF TRBJ1-5 TRBV2
CASSRTGRSTNEKLFF TRBJ1-4 TRBV18
CASSESSWSGGAPDTQYF TRBJ2-3 TRBV6-1
CASRRGYTGELFF TRBJ2-2 TRBV19
CASSLKGARGETQYF TRBJ2-5 TRBV5-1
CASSASFSSYTF TRBJ1-2 TRBV5-6
CASQREGSTDTQYF TRBJ2-3 TRBV11-1